The next 19 T cell receptor beta chains were all read from a single sample in a study of T cell repertoires in cytomegalovirus infection. Their cognate antigens are unknown. MiXCR, applied by TCRdb to the reads, yields one record per CDR3 protein. The sample carries around 430,000 distinct CDR3 sequences, under 55% recorded once. Sequencing was performed on cultured PBMCs, taken from culture after CMV antigen stimulation. Source of these receptors: a human donor in good health (CMV status not recorded). Some clones in this sample may be carry-over from other donors' samples.

This clonotype was counted a few times. This chain connects TRBV7-2 to TRBJ2-1; D possibly uses TRBD1 or TRBD2 (7 bases each). The germline CDR1 and CDR2 sequences are SGHTA and FQGNSA. This CDR3 is built from 18 residues. The V end was cut by 3 bases, the J end by 6 bases, with 24 bases between. CDR3 bases: TGTGCCAGCAGCTTCGTAGGGGGCCCCGGGGGGAGGGCCAATGAGCAGTTCTTC. Protein sequence: CASSFVGGPGGRANEQFF.

This clonotype turned up a few times. This chain links TRBV7-9 with TRBJ2-7; D is uncertain. V was cut by 5 bases and J by 0 bases, with 8 bases left in between. CDR1 SEHNR and CDR2 FQNEAQ come from the germline V gene (reference sequence). CDR3 size: 13 residues. The CDR3 sequence: CASSAVGSYEQYF. The CDR3 DNA reads as TGTGCCAGCAGCGCCGTGGGCTCCTACGAGCAGTACTTC. The complete variable domain, with remaining parts taken from reference TRBV7-9 and TRBJ2-7, reads DTGVSQNPRHKITKRGQNVTFRCDPISEHNRLYWYRQTLGQGPEFLTYFQNEAQLEKSRLLSDRFSAERPKGSFSTLEIQRTEQGDSAMYLCASSAVGSYEQYFGPGTRLTVT.

The V call is TRBV28, the J call TRBJ2-5; the D gene is possibly TRBD1 (5 bases). Trimming left V 6 bases short and J 2 bases short, with 13 bases between. Germline CDR1 MDHEN, CDR2 SYDVKM. CDR3 length: 14 amino acids. The CDR3 coding sequence is TGTGCCAGCAGACGAGACAGAAATCAAGAGACCCAGTACTTC. It translates to CASRRDRNQETQYF.

The genes are TRBV2 and TRBJ2-5, with 7 bases that match TRBD1. The CDR3 sequence is 13 residues long. With 2 bases clipped from V and 7 bases from J, the junction kept 4 bases outside the gene matches. The germline V gene encodes CDR1 SNHLY and CDR2 FYNNEI. The CDR3 DNA reads TGTGCCAGCAGTGAACATCACAGGGGGACCCAGTACTTC. Translated: CASSEHHRGTQYF. Supplemented by reference TRBV2 and TRBJ2-5, the full variable domain reads EPEVTQTPSHQVTQMGQEVILRCVPISNHLYFYWYRQILGQKVEFLVSFYNNEISEKSEIFDDQFSVERPDGSNFTLKIRSTKLEDSAMYFCASSEHHRGTQYFGPGTRLLVL.

CDR3 residues: CASSATGDPYNEQFF. For the CDR3, the DNA is TGTGCCAGCAGCGCCACAGGGGACCCATACAATGAGCAGTTCTTC. The chain links TRBV7-8 to TRBJ2-1; TRBD1 matches at 7 bases. The CDR3 covers 15 residues. With V trimmed by 5 bases and J by 4 bases, 8 bases remained unmatched. Germline V gene lookup returns CDR1 SGHVS and CDR2 FQNEAQ.

This clonotype was recorded a few times. The CDR3 region is CASSLNAVYEQYF. DNA of the CDR3: TGTGCCAGCAGCTTAAACGCGGTCTACGAGCAGTACTTC. The rearrangement uses TRBV7-2 and TRBJ2-7; D unclear. The CDR3 has 13 residues. CDR1 SGHTA and CDR2 FQGNSA come from the germline V gene. V gave up 2 bases and J gave up 3 bases, with 8 bases separating them.

The chain employs TRBV27 and TRBJ1-6; no clear D. The germline gives CDR1 MNHEY, CDR2 SMNVEV (reference sequence). V shed 2 bases and J shed 7 bases, with 18 bases lying between them. This CDR3 contains 17 residues. DNA of the CDR3: TGTGCCAGCAGTTTACACGGGGTGAACTACGGGAATTCACCCCTCCACTTT. It codes for CASSLHGVNYGNSPLHF.

This sequence joins TRBV30 and TRBJ1-6; D may be TRBD1 (5 bases). The CDR3 runs 16 residues. The germline CDR1 and CDR2 sequences are GTSNPN and SVGIG (reference sequence). V was shortened by 0 bases and J by 7 bases, with 16 bases between the two germline ends. CDR3 sequence (DNA): TGTGCCTGGAGTGTATATAGAACAGGCCACAATTCACCCCTCCACTTT. This codes for CAWSVYRTGHNSPLHF.

J is TRBJ2-7 and V is TRBV5-1; 9 positions match TRBD1. Germline V gene lookup returns CDR1 SGHRS and CDR2 YFSETQ. The trim removed 4 bases at V and 1 base at J, leaving 9 bases unmatched. This CDR3 comprises 16 residues. The CDR3 nucleotides read TGCGCCAGCAGCCCTGGGACAGGGCGCTTATCCTACGAGCAGTACTTC. This encodes CASSPGTGRLSYEQYF. Together with reference TRBV5-1 and TRBJ2-7, the CDR3 gives the full variable domain: KAGVTQTPRYLIKTRGQQVTLSCSPISGHRSVSWYQQTPGQGLQFLFEYFSETQRNKGNFPGRFSGRQFSNSRSEMNVSTLELGDSALYLCASSPGTGRLSYEQYFGPGTRLTVT.

The rearrangement links TRBV5-1 to TRBJ1-1; maybe TRBD1 (6 bases). CDR3 size: 14 residues. Germline V gene lookup returns CDR1 SGHRS and CDR2 YFSETQ. V was clipped by 4 bases and J by 10 bases, with 20 bases between them. The CDR3 nucleotides read TGCGCCAGCAGCCCTCGCGCAGGGGCCACGGTAGCTTTCTTT. This translates into CASSPRAGATVAFF. The full variable domain, completed using reference TRBV5-1 and TRBJ1-1, is KAGVTQTPRYLIKTRGQQVTLSCSPISGHRSVSWYQQTPGQGLQFLFEYFSETQRNKGNFPGRFSGRQFSNSRSEMNVSTLELGDSALYLCASSPRAGATVAFFGQGTRLTVV.

This clonotype was picked up a small number of times. The chain uses TRBV20-1 and TRBJ2-3; TRBD1 agrees at 8 bases. Germline lookup yields CDR1 DFQATT and CDR2 SNEGSKA (reference sequence). V was pared by 2 bases and J by 4 bases, with 5 bases of the junction left unmatched. This CDR3 spans 14 amino acids. For the CDR3, the DNA is TGCAGTGCTAGACCAACAGGGGGTCCAGATACGCAGTATTTT. Translated, it gives CSARPTGGPDTQYF.

This clonotype was seen a few times. The chain carries TRBV19 and TRBJ2-7; 7 bases line up with TRBD1. This CDR3 has 13 amino acids. Losses at the gene ends were 6 bases for V and 2 bases for J; bases not matched to a gene: 4. Germline V gene lookup returns CDR1 LNHDA and CDR2 SQIVND (reference sequence). CDR3 nucleotide sequence: TGTGCCAGTAGGGGGACAGAACCCTACGAGCAGTACTTC. Protein sequence: CASRGTEPYEQYF. The whole variable domain, filled in from reference TRBV19 and TRBJ2-7, reads DGGITQSPKYLFRKEGQNVTLSCEQNLNHDAMYWYRQDPGQGLRLIYYSQIVNDFQKGDIAEGYSVSREKKESFPLTVTSAQKNPTAFYLCASRGTEPYEQYFGPGTRLTVT.

This clonotype was observed a few times. This chain uses TRBV7-8 with TRBJ2-5, with D tentatively TRBD2 (6 bases). V lost 5 bases and J lost 4, with 20 bases in between. Germline assignment: CDR1 SGHVS and CDR2 FQNEAQ. This CDR3 has 16 residues. The DNA of the CDR3 is TGTGCCAGCAGCCCATACAGAGGGCGGGGATCAGAGACCCAGTACTTC. This codes for CASSPYRGRGSETQYF.

This clonotype has a handful of counts. The genes are TRBV19 and TRBJ2-7; 10 positions agree with TRBD2. V dropped 5 bases and J dropped 1; count of bases not matched to a gene: 8. CDR3 length: 16 residues. Germline V gives CDR1 LNHDA, CDR2 SQIVND (reference sequence). Written as DNA, the CDR3 is TGTGCCAGTAGTTCTGGTAGCGGGAGGATTTCCTACGAGCAGTACTTC. Its translation: CASSSGSGRISYEQYF.

This chain connects TRBV20-1 to TRBJ2-5; D is possibly TRBD1 or TRBD2 (5 bases each). The germline V and J ends were trimmed by 2 bases and 5 bases, with 24 bases remaining between them. Germline CDR1 is DFQATT and CDR2 is SNEGSKA (reference sequence). This CDR3 is 17 amino acids long. CDR3 in DNA: TGCAGTGCTAGAAGCAACGGGGCAGCCAGAAGAATTGAGACCCAGTACTTC. Protein sequence: CSARSNGAARRIETQYF.

The gene calls are TRBV6-6 and TRBJ2-6; 10 bases match TRBD1. V dropped 5 bases and J dropped 3; count of bases not matched to a gene: 4. The CDR3 is 16 residues long. The germline gives CDR1 MNHNY, CDR2 SVGAGI (reference sequence). CDR3 in amino acids: CASSRTGGYGANVLTF. In DNA, the CDR3 is TGTGCCAGCAGTAGGACAGGGGGGTATGGGGCCAACGTCCTGACTTTC.

This clonotype was seen a few times. This chain connects TRBV25-1 to TRBJ2-1, with 7 bases aligning to TRBD2. The germline V gene encodes CDR1 MGHDK and CDR2 SYGVNS. The CDR3 is 17 residues long. The ends lost 3 bases at V and 7 bases at J; junction bases unmatched: 15. CDR3 loop: CASSDPSSGLIGNEQFF. The DNA of the CDR3 is TGTGCCAGCAGTGACCCGAGTAGCGGGCTCATAGGGAATGAGCAGTTCTTC.

CDR3 sequence (DNA): TGTGCCAGCAGCGTAGGACGGACGTACAATGAGCAGTTCTTC. It yields the protein CASSVGRTYNEQFF. This chain links TRBV7-6 with TRBJ2-1; D unclear. Trimming removed 5 bases at V and 4 bases at J, with 12 bases between. CDR1 and CDR2 (germline): SGHVS, FNYEAQ. This CDR3 has 14 residues.

This clonotype has at least ten counts. The chain combines TRBV7-8 with TRBJ1-1; D remains ambiguous. The CDR3 runs to 13 residues. V lost 3 bases to trimming and J lost 0 bases, with 5 bases between them. The germline CDR1 and CDR2 sequences are SGHVS and FQNEAQ. CDR3 loop: CASSFQMNTEAFF. CDR3 DNA: TGTGCCAGCAGCTTCCAAATGAACACTGAAGCTTTCTTT.